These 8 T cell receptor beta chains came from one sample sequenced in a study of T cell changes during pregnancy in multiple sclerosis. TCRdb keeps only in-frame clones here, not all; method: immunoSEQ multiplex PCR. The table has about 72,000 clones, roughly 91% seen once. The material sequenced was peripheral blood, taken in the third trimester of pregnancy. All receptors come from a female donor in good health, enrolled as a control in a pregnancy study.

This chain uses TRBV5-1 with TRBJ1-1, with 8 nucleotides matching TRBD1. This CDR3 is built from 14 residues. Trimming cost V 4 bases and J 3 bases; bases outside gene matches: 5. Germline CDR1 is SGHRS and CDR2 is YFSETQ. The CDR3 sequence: CASSPTTGDTEAFF. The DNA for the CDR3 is TGCGCCAGCAGCCCGACGACAGGGGACACTGAAGCTTTCTTT.

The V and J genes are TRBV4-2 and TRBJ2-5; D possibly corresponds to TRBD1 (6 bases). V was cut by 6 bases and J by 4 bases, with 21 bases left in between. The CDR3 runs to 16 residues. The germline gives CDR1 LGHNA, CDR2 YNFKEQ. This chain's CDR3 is CASRALGHSNAETQYF. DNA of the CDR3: TGTGCCAGCAGAGCCTTGGGACATTCGAACGCAGAGACCCAGTACTTC.

CDR3 bases: TGTGCCAGCAGCTATGGGGCAGCGAATTCACCCCTCCACTTT. Translated, it gives CASSYGAANSPLHF. The rearrangement links TRBV5-4 to TRBJ1-6; tentative D call: TRBD1 (5 bases). The CDR3 has 14 residues. Trimming left V 3 bases short and J 7 bases short, with 11 bases between. Germline CDR1 reads SGHNT; CDR2 reads YYREEE (reference sequence).

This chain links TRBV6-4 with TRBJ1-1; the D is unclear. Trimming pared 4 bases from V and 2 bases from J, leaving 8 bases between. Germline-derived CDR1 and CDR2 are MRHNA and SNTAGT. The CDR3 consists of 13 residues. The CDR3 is CASSAQLNTEAFF. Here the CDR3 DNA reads TGTGCCAGCAGTGCACAGTTAAACACTGAAGCTTTCTTT.

In DNA, the CDR3 is TGTGCCAGCAGCCGCGTTTACGAGCAGTACTTC. It is translated as CASSRVYEQYF. The chain links TRBV11-2 to TRBJ2-7; D gene unclear. Germline V CDR1 and CDR2: SGHAT, FQNNGV. V lost 5 bases to trimming and J lost 4 bases, with 6 bases between them. The CDR3 sequence is 11 residues long.

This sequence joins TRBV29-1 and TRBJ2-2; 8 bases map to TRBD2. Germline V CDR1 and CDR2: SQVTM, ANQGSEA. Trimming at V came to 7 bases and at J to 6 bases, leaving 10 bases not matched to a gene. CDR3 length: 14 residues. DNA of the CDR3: TGCAGCGGGGGACTAGTGGGGAGGTCCGGGGAGCTGTTTTTT. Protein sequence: CSGGLVGRSGELFF.

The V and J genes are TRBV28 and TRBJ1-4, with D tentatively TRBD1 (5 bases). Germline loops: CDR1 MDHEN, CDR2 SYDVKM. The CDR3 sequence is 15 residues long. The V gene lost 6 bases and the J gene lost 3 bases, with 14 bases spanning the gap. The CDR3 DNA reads TGTGCCAGCAGCCCGCCCCAGGGTTCTAATGAAAAACTGTTTTTT. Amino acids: CASSPPQGSNEKLFF. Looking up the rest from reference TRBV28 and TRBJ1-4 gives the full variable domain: DVKVTQSSRYLVKRTGEKVFLECVQDMDHENMFWYRQDPGLGLRLIYFSYDVKMKEKGDIPEGYSVSREKKERFSLILESASTNQTSMYLCASSPPQGSNEKLFFGSGTQLSVL.

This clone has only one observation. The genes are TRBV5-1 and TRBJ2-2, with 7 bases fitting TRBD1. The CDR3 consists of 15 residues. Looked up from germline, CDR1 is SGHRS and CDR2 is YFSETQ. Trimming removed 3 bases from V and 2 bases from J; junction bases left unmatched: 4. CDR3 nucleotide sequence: TGCGCCAGCAGCTCTGACAGGGTTAACACCGGGGAGCTGTTTTTT. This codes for CASSSDRVNTGELFF.